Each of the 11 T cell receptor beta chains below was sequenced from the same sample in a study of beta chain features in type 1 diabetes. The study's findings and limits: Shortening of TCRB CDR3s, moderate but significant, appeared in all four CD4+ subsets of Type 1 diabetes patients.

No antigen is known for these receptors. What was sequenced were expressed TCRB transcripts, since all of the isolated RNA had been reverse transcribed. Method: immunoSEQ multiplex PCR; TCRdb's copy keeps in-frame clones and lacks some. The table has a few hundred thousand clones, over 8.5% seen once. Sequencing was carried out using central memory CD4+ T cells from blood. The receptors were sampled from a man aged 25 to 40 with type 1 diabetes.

Written as DNA, the CDR3 is TGTGCCAGCAGTCTCACGGGGAATGAAAAACTGTTTTTT. Translating it yields CASSLTGNEKLFF. The chain employs TRBV6-5 and TRBJ1-4, with D unresolved. The V and J ends lost 5 bases and 5 bases respectively, with 9 bases between them. In germline, CDR1 is MNHEY, CDR2 SVGAGI. The CDR3 runs to 13 residues.

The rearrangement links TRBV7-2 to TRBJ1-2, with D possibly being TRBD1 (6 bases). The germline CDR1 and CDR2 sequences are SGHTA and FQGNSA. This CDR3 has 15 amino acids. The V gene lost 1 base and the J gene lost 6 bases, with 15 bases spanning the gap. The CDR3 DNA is TGTGCCAGCAGCTTAGTTGTTATGGGGGGCGATGGCTACACCTTC. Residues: CASSLVVMGGDGYTF. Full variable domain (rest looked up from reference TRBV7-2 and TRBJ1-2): GAGVSQSPSNKVTEKGKDVELRCDPISGHTALYWYRQSLGQGLEFLIYFQGNSAPDKSGLPSDRFSAERTGGSVSTLTIQRTQQEDSAVYLCASSLVVMGGDGYTFGSGTRLTVV.

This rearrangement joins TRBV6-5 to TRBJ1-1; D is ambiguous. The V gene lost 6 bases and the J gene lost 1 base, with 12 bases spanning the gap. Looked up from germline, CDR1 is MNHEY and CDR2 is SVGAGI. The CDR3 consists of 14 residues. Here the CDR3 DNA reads TGTGCCAGCAGGGTATCTTTGGCGAACACTGAAGCTTTCTTT. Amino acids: CASRVSLANTEAFF.

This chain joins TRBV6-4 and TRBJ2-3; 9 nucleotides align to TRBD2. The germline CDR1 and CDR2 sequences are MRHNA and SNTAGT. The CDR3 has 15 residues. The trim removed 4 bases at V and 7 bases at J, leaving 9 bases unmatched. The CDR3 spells CASSVGSGSVNTQYF. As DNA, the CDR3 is TGTGCCAGCAGTGTAGGTAGCGGGAGTGTGAATACGCAGTATTTT.

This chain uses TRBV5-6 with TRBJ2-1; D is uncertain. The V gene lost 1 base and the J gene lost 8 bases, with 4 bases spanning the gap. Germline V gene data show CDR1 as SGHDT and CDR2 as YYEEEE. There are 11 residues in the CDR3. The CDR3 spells CASSLWDEQFF. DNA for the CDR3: TGTGCCAGCAGCTTGTGGGATGAGCAGTTCTTC.

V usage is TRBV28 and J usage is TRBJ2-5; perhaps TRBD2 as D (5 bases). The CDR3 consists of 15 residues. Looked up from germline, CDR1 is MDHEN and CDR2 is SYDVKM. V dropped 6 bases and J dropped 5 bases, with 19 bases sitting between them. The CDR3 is CASSTRWTGHETQYF. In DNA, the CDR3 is TGTGCCAGCAGCACTCGTTGGACTGGCCATGAGACCCAGTACTTC.

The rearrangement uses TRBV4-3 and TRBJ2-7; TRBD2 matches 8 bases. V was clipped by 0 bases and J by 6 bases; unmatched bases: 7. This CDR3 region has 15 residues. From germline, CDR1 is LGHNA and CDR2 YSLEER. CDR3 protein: CASSQEAGGGGEQYF. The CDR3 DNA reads TGCGCCAGCAGCCAAGAGGCCGGGGGGGGAGGCGAGCAGTACTTC.

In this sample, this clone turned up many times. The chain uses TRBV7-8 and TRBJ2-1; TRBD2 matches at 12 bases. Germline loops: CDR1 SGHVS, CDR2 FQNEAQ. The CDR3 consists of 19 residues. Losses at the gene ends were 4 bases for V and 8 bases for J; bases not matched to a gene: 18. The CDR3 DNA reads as TGTGCCAGCAGCTCTACGACTAGCGGGAGTCGACCCCACGGCCATGAGCAGTTCTTC. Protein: CASSSTTSGSRPHGHEQFF. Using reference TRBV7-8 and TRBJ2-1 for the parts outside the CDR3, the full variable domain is GAGVSQSPRYKVAKRGQDVALRCDPISGHVSLFWYQQALGQGPEFLTYFQNEAQLDKSGLPSDRFFAERPEGSVSTLKIQRTQQEDSAVYLCASSSTTSGSRPHGHEQFFGPGTRLTVL.

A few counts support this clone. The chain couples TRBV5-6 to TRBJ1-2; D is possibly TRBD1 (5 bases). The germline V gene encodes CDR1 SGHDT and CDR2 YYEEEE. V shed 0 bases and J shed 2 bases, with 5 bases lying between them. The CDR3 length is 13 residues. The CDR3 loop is CASSLAGNYGYTF. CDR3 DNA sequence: TGTGCCAGCAGCTTGGCAGGGAACTATGGCTACACCTTC. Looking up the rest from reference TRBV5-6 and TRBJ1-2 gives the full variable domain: DAGVTQSPTHLIKTRGQQVTLRCSPKSGHDTVSWYQQALGQGPQFIFQYYEEEERQRGNFPDRFSGHQFPNYSSELNVNALLLGDSALYLCASSLAGNYGYTFGSGTRLTVV.

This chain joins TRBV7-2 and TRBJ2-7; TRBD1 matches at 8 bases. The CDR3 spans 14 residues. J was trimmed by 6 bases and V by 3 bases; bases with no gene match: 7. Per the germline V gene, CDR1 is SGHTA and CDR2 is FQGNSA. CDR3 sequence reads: CASSFRQGNGEQYF. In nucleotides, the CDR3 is TGTGCCAGCAGCTTTAGACAGGGGAACGGCGAGCAGTACTTC. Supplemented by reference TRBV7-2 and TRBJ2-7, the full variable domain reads GAGVSQSPSNKVTEKGKDVELRCDPISGHTALYWYRQSLGQGLEFLIYFQGNSAPDKSGLPSDRFSAERTGGSVSTLTIQRTQQEDSAVYLCASSFRQGNGEQYFGPGTRLTVT.

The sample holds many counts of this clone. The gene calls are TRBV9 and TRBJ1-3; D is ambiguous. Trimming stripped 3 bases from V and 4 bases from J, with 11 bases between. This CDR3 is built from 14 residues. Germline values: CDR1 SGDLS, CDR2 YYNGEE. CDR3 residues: CASSAQVGGNTIYF. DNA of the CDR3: TGTGCCAGCAGCGCCCAAGTAGGGGGAAACACCATATATTTT.